The next 8 T cell receptor beta chains were all read from a single sample in a study of blood T cell repertoires in COVID-19. Assay: immunoSEQ multiplex PCR; the TCRdb copy retains only in-frame clones and omits some. The sample lists 150,000 or so clones; 80% to 90% were seen once. Sequenced input: PBMCs or T cells enriched from blood (not recorded which). These receptors were obtained from a man between 50 and 59 years old who had recovered from COVID-19.

The chain carries TRBV9 and TRBJ2-3; maybe TRBD1 (6 bases). The CDR3 sequence is 16 residues long. Germline V CDR1 and CDR2: SGDLS, YYNGEE. V lost 4 bases and J lost 3, with 18 bases in between. The DNA for the CDR3 is TGTGCCAGCAGCCCCCGACGGGACACTCAAACAGATACGCAGTATTTT. Residues: CASSPRRDTQTDTQYF. Filled out from reference TRBV9 and TRBJ2-3, the complete variable domain reads DSGVTQTPKHLITATGQRVTLRCSPRSGDLSVYWYQQSLDQGLQFLIQYYNGEERAKGNILERFSAQQFPDLHSELNLSSLELGDSALYFCASSPRRDTQTDTQYFGPGTRLTVL.

V and J are TRBV20-1 and TRBJ2-7, with TRBD2 identical over 12 bases. This CDR3 has 17 residues. V was pared by 3 bases and J by 2 bases, with 11 bases of the junction left unmatched. The germline gives CDR1 DFQATT, CDR2 SNEGSKA (reference sequence). CDR3 in DNA: TGCAGTGCTAGTTCCCTAGCGGGAGGGAGTCGAACCTACGAGCAGTACTTC. It is translated as CSASSLAGGSRTYEQYF.

V and J are TRBV28 and TRBJ2-3; 13 bases are shared with TRBD2. Germline-derived CDR1 and CDR2 are MDHEN and SYDVKM. J gave up 2 bases and V 8 bases, and 1 base lay outside the gene matches. The CDR3 spans 14 residues. CDR3 in amino acids: CASGTSGDTDTQYF. CDR3 DNA: TGTGCCAGCGGGACTAGCGGGGACACAGATACGCAGTATTTT.

V is TRBV4-2 and J is TRBJ2-1; possibly TRBD2 for D (5 bases). The CDR3 has 15 residues. Trimming cost V 0 bases and J 7 bases, with 13 bases left between them. Per germline, CDR1 LGHNA and CDR2 YNFKEQ. CDR3 DNA sequence: TGTGCCAGCAGCCAAGATTCGGGGAATGGGAATGAGCAGTTCTTC. Encoded protein: CASSQDSGNGNEQFF.

This clone was seen a single time. This CDR3 is CASSLARVGTQYF. DNA for the CDR3: TGTGCCAGCAGCTTAGCACGCGTTGGGACCCAGTACTTC. The chain has TRBV7-2 and TRBJ2-5; D remains unclear. Trimming left V 0 bases short and J 7 bases short, with 9 bases between. The length of the CDR3 is 13 residues. Germline CDR1 SGHTA, CDR2 FQGNSA.

J is TRBJ1-1 and V is TRBV11-2, with D possibly matching TRBD1 (5 bases). Germline V gives CDR1 SGHAT, CDR2 FQNNGV. V was trimmed by 1 base and J by 2 bases, leaving 8 bases between them. The CDR3 contains 14 residues. DNA for the CDR3: TGTGCCAGCAGCTTAGCCAGGGATAACACTGAAGCTTTCTTT. Protein product: CASSLARDNTEAFF.

The rearrangement uses TRBV7-2 and TRBJ1-2; D is possibly TRBD1 (5 bases). The CDR3 spans 13 residues. Germline CDR1 SGHTA, CDR2 FQGNSA. Trimming left V 2 bases short and J 7 bases short, with 11 bases between. The CDR3 region is CASSLMVGGGYTF. The CDR3 DNA sequence: TGTGCCAGCAGCTTAATGGTGGGGGGTGGCTACACCTTC.

The rearrangement links TRBV30 to TRBJ1-4, with 11 bases identical to TRBD1. CDR1 is GTSNPN, CDR2 SVGIG, per germline (reference sequence). Germline trimming cut 0 bases from V and 4 bases from J; bases unmatched to any gene: 4. This CDR3 is 16 amino acids long. The CDR3 loop reads CAWSVQGTGGNEKLFF. The CDR3 DNA reads TGTGCCTGGAGTGTACAAGGGACAGGGGGTAATGAAAAACTGTTTTTT.